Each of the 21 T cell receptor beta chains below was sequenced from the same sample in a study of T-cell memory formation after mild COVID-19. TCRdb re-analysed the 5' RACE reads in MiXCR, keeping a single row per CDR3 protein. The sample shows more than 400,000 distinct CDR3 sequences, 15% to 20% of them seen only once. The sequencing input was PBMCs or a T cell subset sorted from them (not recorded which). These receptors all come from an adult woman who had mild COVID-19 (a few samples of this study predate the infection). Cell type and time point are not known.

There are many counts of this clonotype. The CDR3 loop reads CASSNHWTGEDGYTF. The CDR3 region has the DNA TGTGCCAGCAGCAATCACTGGACAGGGGAGGATGGCTACACCTTC. V gene TRBV7-9 combines with J gene TRBJ1-2, with TRBD1 matching 9 bases. The ends lost 5 bases at V and 6 bases at J; junction bases unmatched: 10. The CDR3 spans 15 residues. The germline gives CDR1 SEHNR, CDR2 FQNEAQ (reference sequence). Together with reference TRBV7-9 and TRBJ1-2, the CDR3 gives the full variable domain: DTGVSQNPRHKITKRGQNVTFRCDPISEHNRLYWYRQTLGQGPEFLTYFQNEAQLEKSRLLSDRFSAERPKGSFSTLEIQRTEQGDSAMYLCASSNHWTGEDGYTFGSGTRLTVV.

The CDR3 protein is CASSFGATRAYEQYF. The CDR3 coding sequence is TGTGCCAGCAGTTTCGGGGCGACCCGTGCCTACGAGCAGTACTTC. The chain uses TRBV12-3 or TRBV12-4 and TRBJ2-7; the D call may be TRBD1 or TRBD2 (5 bases each). Trimming took 3 bases from V and 2 from J, leaving 14 bases between them. The CDR3 covers 15 residues.

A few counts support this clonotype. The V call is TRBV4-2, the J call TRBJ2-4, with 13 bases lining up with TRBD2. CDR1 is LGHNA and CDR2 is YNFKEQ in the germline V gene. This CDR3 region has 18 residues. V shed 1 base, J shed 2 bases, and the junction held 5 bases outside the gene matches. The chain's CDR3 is CASSQAGTSGMPKNIQYF. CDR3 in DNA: TGTGCCAGCAGCCAAGCCGGGACTAGCGGGATGCCCAAAAACATTCAGTACTTC.

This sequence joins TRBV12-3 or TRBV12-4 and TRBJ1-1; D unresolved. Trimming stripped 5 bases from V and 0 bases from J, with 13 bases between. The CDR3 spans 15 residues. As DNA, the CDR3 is TGTGCCAGCAGTCCCCGGTTGTACGTGAACACTGAAGCTTTCTTT. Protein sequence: CASSPRLYVNTEAFF.

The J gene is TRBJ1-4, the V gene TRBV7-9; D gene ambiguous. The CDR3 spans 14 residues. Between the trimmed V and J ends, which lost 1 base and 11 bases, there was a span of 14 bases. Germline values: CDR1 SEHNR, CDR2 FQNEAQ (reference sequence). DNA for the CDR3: TGTGCCAGCAGCTTAGAGGCCCCGACGGCCAAACTGTTTTTT. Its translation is CASSLEAPTAKLFF.

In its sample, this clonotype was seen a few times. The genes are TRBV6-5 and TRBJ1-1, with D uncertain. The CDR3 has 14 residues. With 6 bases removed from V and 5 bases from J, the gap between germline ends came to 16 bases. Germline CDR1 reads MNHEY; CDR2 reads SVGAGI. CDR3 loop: CASSRGGFGTEAFF. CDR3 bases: TGTGCCAGCAGCCGCGGTGGGTTCGGGACTGAAGCTTTCTTT.

CDR3 protein: CASIRTRALSGELFF. The CDR3 region has the DNA TGTGCCAGCATAAGAACGAGGGCTCTGAGCGGGGAGCTGTTTTTT. The chain combines TRBV12-3 or TRBV12-4 with TRBJ2-2; possibly TRBD2 for D (5 bases). This CDR3 spans 15 amino acids. V was shortened by 7 bases and J by 7 bases, with 19 bases between the two germline ends.

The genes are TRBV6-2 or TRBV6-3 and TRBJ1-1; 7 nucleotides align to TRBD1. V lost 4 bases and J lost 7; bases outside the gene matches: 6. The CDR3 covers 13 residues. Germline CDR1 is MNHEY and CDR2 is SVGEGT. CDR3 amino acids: CASSLRGPSEAFF. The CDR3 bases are TGTGCCAGCAGTTTAAGGGGGCCGAGTGAAGCTTTCTTT.

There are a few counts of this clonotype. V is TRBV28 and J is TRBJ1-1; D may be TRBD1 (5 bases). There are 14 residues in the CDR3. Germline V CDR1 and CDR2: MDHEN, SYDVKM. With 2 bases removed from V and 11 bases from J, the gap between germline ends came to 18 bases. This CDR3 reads CASSLMFRAGGAFF. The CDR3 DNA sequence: TGTGCCAGCAGTTTAATGTTCAGGGCCGGAGGGGCTTTCTTT.

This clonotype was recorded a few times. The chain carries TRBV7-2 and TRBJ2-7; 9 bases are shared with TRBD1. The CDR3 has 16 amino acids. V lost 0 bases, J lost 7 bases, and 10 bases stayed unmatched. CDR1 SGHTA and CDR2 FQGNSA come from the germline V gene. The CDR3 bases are TGTGCCAGCAGCTTAGCGATGGGGACAGGGAGGTGGGAGCAGTACTTC. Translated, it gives CASSLAMGTGRWEQYF.

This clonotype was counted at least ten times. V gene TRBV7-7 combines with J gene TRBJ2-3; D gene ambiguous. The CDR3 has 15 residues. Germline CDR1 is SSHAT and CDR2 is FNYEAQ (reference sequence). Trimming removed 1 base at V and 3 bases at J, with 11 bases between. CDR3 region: CASSLGFGRTDTQYF. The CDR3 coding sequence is TGTGCCAGCAGCTTAGGTTTCGGCAGAACAGATACGCAGTATTTT.

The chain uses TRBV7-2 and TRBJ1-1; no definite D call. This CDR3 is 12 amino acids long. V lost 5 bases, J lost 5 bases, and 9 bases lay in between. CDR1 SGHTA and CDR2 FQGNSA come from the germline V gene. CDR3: CASSVGWTEAFF. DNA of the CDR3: TGTGCCAGCAGCGTAGGATGGACTGAAGCTTTCTTT.

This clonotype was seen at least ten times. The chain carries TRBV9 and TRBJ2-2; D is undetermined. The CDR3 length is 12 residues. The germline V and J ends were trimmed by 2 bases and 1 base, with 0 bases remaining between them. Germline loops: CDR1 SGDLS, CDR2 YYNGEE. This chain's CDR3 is CASSVNTGELFF. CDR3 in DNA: TGTGCCAGCAGCGTGAACACCGGGGAGCTGTTTTTT. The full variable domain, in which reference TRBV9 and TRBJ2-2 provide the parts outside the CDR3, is DSGVTQTPKHLITATGQRVTLRCSPRSGDLSVYWYQQSLDQGLQFLIQYYNGEERAKGNILERFSAQQFPDLHSELNLSSLELGDSALYFCASSVNTGELFFGEGSRLTVL.

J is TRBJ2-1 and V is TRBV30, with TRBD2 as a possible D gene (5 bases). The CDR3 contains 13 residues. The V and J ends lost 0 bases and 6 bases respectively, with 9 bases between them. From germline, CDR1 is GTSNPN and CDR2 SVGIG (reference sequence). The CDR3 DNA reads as TGTGCCTGGAGTGTAGGGAGTCTCAATGAGCAGTTCTTC. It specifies CAWSVGSLNEQFF.

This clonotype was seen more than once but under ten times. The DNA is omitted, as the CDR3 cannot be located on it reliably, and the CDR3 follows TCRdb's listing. The CDR3 spells CASSSSTGGPYEQYF. The gene calls are TRBV12-3 or TRBV12-4 and TRBJ2-7; the DNA was not used to check the table's D call, TRBD1. With termini counted, the CDR3 has 15 amino acids.

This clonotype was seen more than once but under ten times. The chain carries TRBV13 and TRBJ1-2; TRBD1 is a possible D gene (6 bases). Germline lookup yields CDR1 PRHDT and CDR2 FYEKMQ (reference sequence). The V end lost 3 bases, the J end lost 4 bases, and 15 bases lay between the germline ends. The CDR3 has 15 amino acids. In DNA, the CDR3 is TGTGCCAGCAGCTTGGAGGACAGCCCATTCTATGGCTACACCTTC. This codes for CASSLEDSPFYGYTF.

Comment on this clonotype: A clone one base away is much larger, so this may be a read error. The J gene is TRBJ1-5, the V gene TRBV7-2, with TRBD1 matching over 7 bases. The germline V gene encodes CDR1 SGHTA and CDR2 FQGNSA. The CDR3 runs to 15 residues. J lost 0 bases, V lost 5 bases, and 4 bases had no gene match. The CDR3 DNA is TGTGCCAGCAGCCCGGGACAGTATAGCAATCAGCCCCAGCATTTT. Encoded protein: CASSPGQYSNQPQHF.

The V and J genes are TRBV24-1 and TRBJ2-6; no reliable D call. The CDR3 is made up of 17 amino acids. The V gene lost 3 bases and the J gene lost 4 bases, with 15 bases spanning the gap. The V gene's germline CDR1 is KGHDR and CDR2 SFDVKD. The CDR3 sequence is CATSDTHVGAGANVLTF. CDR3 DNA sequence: TGTGCCACCAGTGATACTCACGTTGGAGCGGGGGCCAACGTCCTGACTTTC.

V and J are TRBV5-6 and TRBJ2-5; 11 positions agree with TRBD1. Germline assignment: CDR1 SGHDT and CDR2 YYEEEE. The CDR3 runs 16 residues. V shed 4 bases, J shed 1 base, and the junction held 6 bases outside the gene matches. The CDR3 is CASSLAGTGGQETQYF. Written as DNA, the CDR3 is TGTGCCAGCAGCCTGGCCGGGACAGGGGGCCAAGAGACCCAGTACTTC.

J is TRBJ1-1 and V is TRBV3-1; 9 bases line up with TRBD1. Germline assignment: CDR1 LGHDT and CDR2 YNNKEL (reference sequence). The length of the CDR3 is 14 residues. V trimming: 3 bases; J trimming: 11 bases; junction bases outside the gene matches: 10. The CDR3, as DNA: TGTGCCAGCAGCCACACCGGGACAGGGCCTCTCGCTTTCTTT. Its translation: CASSHTGTGPLAFF.

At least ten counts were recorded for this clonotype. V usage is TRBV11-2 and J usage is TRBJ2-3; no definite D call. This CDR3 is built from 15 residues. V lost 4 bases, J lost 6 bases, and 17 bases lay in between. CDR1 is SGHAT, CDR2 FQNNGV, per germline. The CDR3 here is CASSSSTWRHDTQYF. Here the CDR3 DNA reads TGTGCCAGCAGCTCATCGACTTGGCGTCATGATACGCAGTATTTT. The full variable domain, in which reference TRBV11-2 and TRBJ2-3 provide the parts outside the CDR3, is EAGVAQSPRYKIIEKRQSVAFWCNPISGHATLYWYQQILGQGPKLLIQFQNNGVVDDSQLPKDRFSAERLKGVDSTLKIQPAKLEDSAVYLCASSSSTWRHDTQYFGPGTRLTVL.